The 28 T cell receptor beta chains below all came from one sample that was sequenced in a study of blood T cells in healthy people across ages. Combining a sample-barcoded 5' primer with a J-beta primer mix, a second PCR ran for roughly 7 to 12 cycles. A single record per CDR3 protein comes from TCRdb applying MiXCR to the 5' RACE reads. The sample lists 1.5 million to 2 million distinct CDR3 sequences, approximately 50% occurring once. Sequenced input: blood. These receptors were collected from a middle-aged woman in good health.

This chain links TRBV9 with TRBJ2-5, with 9 bases aligning to TRBD2. After removal of 3 bases from V and 1 base from J, the junction contained 13 bases not matched to a gene. This CDR3 contains 18 residues. CDR1 is SGDLS and CDR2 is YYNGEE in the germline V gene. Here the CDR3 reads CASSAGRFSGGGQETQYF. The DNA for the CDR3 is TGTGCCAGCAGCGCGGGTCGGTTTAGCGGGGGCGGCCAAGAGACCCAGTACTTC.

The V call is TRBV5-1, the J call TRBJ2-3, with 9 nucleotides matching TRBD1. CDR3 size: 15 residues. V shed 2 bases and J 2 bases; nucleotides not matched to a gene: 3. CDR1 and CDR2 (germline): SGHRS, YFSETQ. In nucleotides, the CDR3 is TGCGCCAGCAGCTTACAGGGGGCCACCACAGATACGCAGTATTTT. Protein product: CASSLQGATTDTQYF.

This clonotype was observed a few times. The chain combines TRBV5-5 with TRBJ2-5; no reliable D call. V dropped 4 bases and J dropped 4 bases, with 8 bases sitting between them. Germline V gene sequence: CDR1 SGHKS, CDR2 YYEKEE (reference sequence). The CDR3 extends over 12 amino acids. The CDR3 region is CASSAHGETQYF. As DNA, the CDR3 is TGTGCCAGCAGCGCCCACGGAGAGACCCAGTACTTC. Looking up the rest from reference TRBV5-5 and TRBJ2-5 gives the full variable domain: DAGVTQSPTHLIKTRGQQVTLRCSPISGHKSVSWYQQVLGQGPQFIFQYYEKEERGRGNFPDRFSARQFPNYSSELNVNALLLGDSALYLCASSAHGETQYFGPGTRLLVL.

This clonotype was picked up a small number of times. The chain employs TRBV5-5 and TRBJ2-7, with unresolved D. V was shortened by 1 base and J by 2 bases, with 7 bases between the two germline ends. Germline CDR1 and CDR2: SGHKS and YYEKEE (reference sequence). The length of the CDR3 is 13 residues. The CDR3, as DNA: TGTGCCAGCAGCTTGAGGCTTCCCTACGAGCAGTACTTC. This encodes CASSLRLPYEQYF.

The CDR3 DNA sequence: TGTGCCAGCAGCCCCTCCCGGACCCTGGCCTATGGCTACACCTTC. It encodes CASSPSRTLAYGYTF. The gene calls are TRBV7-2 and TRBJ1-2; D remains ambiguous. Germline CDR1 reads SGHTA; CDR2 reads FQGNSA. This CDR3 comprises 15 residues. V shed 5 bases and J shed 4 bases, with 17 bases lying between them.

Remarks on this clonotype: With a much larger clone just one base away, this may be a read error. The chain joins TRBV12-3 or TRBV12-4 to TRBJ2-3, with D hard to call. The CDR3 has 14 amino acids. V was cut by 6 bases and J by 0 bases, with 10 bases left in between. The CDR3 reads CASRFPLSTDTQYF. As DNA, the CDR3 is TGTGCCAGCAGGTTCCCACTTAGCACAGATACGCAGTATTTT.

This clonotype showed up just a few times. V and J are TRBV11-1 and TRBJ2-1; 9 nucleotides agree with TRBD2. Germline-derived CDR1 and CDR2 are SGHAT and FQDESV (reference sequence). CDR3 size: 14 residues. V gave up 1 base and J gave up 13 bases; unmatched junction bases: 8. The CDR3 DNA reads TGTGCCAGCAGCTTAGAACTAGCGGGTAACGCCCAGTTCTTC. It specifies CASSLELAGNAQFF.

On this clonotype itself: The junction does not match germline at one end; this may be a read error. The rearrangement uses TRBV6-5 and TRBJ1-5; perhaps TRBD1 as D (5 bases). The CDR3 has 13 amino acids. Germline assignment: CDR1 MNHEY and CDR2 SVGAGI. This CDR3 is CASSETANPPQHF. The CDR3 coding sequence is TGTGCCAGCAGTGAGACAGCGAATCCGCCCCAGCATTTT.

The chain uses TRBV7-9 and TRBJ2-3, with D perhaps being TRBD1 or TRBD2 (5 bases each). Germline V gene lookup returns CDR1 SEHNR and CDR2 FQNEAQ (reference sequence). Trimming removed 5 bases from V and 4 bases from J, with 13 bases in between. This CDR3 has 14 amino acids. The CDR3 reads CASSPRGVADTQYF. Here the CDR3 DNA reads TGTGCCAGCAGCCCGAGGGGCGTTGCAGATACGCAGTATTTT.

This clonotype was detected a few times. The V gene is TRBV6-2 or TRBV6-3, the J gene TRBJ2-4; weak D call: TRBD2 (5 bases). Germline CDR1 reads MNHEY; CDR2 reads SVGEGT. The length of the CDR3 is 13 residues. V gave up 5 bases and J gave up 2 bases, with 7 bases separating them. The CDR3 DNA is TGTGCCAGCAGTAGCGGCTCCAAAAACATTCAGTACTTC. Translation: CASSSGSKNIQYF.

This clonotype was detected only a few times. V is TRBV4-1 and J is TRBJ1-2; 8 bases fit TRBD1. Germline V gives CDR1 MGHRA, CDR2 YSYEKL. J gave up 7 bases and V 0 bases, and 13 bases lay outside the gene matches. CDR3 length: 17 amino acids. CDR3 sequence: CASSQDEGTGLGVGYTF. DNA for the CDR3: TGCGCCAGCAGCCAAGATGAGGGGACAGGTCTAGGCGTTGGCTACACCTTC.

The rearrangement links TRBV6-5 to TRBJ1-2, with D unresolved. The CDR3 has 13 amino acids. CDR1 is MNHEY, CDR2 SVGAGI, per germline. V lost 4 bases to trimming and J lost 2 bases, with 8 bases between them. The CDR3 region has the DNA TGTGCCAGCAGTTGGGCACAAAACTATGGCTACACCTTC. It yields the protein CASSWAQNYGYTF.

This clonotype was counted between two and nine times. This chain links TRBV6-2 or TRBV6-3 with TRBJ2-6, with 9 bases that match TRBD1. CDR3 size: 17 residues. J was trimmed by 4 bases and V by 4 bases; bases with no gene match: 8. Germline V gene lookup returns CDR1 MNHEY and CDR2 SVGEGT. The CDR3 loop reads CASSFLGQGVGANVLTF. CDR3 sequence (DNA): TGTGCCAGCAGTTTCCTGGGACAGGGAGTGGGGGCCAACGTCCTGACTTTC.

This chain uses TRBV7-9 with TRBJ2-3; TRBD2 aligns across 9 bases. J was trimmed by 0 bases and V by 0 bases; bases with no gene match: 7. The CDR3 has 18 residues. CDR1 and CDR2 (germline): SEHNR, FQNEAQ (reference sequence). CDR3 sequence: CASSLAFGLARSTDTQYF. The CDR3 nucleotides read TGTGCCAGCAGCTTAGCGTTTGGACTAGCGAGGAGCACAGATACGCAGTATTTT.

This clonotype was detected only a few times. The V call is TRBV6-6, the J call TRBJ1-6, with D hard to call. The CDR3 totals 16 residues. V lost 0 bases, J lost 7 bases, and 13 bases lay in between. The germline gives CDR1 MNHNY, CDR2 SVGAGI (reference sequence). The CDR3 is CASSYSMEDRNSPLHF. In nucleotides, the CDR3 is TGTGCCAGCAGTTACTCGATGGAGGACCGAAATTCACCCCTCCACTTT.

The V and J genes are TRBV20-1 and TRBJ1-5, with unresolved D. The germline gives CDR1 DFQATT, CDR2 SNEGSKA (reference sequence). The CDR3 is 15 residues long. V was shortened by 6 bases and J by 3 bases, with 18 bases between the two germline ends. The CDR3 bases are TGCAGTGCAAGGGAGGGAGTATGGGCCAATCAGCCCCAGCATTTT. Its translation: CSAREGVWANQPQHF.

This clonotype was counted between two and nine times. This sequence joins TRBV20-1 and TRBJ2-5; D gene unclear. Germline CDR1 reads DFQATT; CDR2 reads SNEGSKA (reference sequence). This CDR3 comprises 11 residues. Trimming took 8 bases from V and 7 from J, leaving 14 bases between them. The CDR3 sequence: CSPLTLGTQYF. The CDR3 nucleotides read TGCAGTCCTCTCACCCTTGGGACCCAGTACTTC.

Only a few counts were recorded for this clonotype. The chain carries TRBV18 and TRBJ2-7; 10 bases match TRBD1. The CDR3 consists of 14 residues. V lost 5 bases, J lost 6 bases, and 7 bases stayed unmatched. Germline V gives CDR1 KGHSH, CDR2 LQKENI. The CDR3 region is CASSWGQGLLEQYF. The CDR3 DNA reads TGTGCCAGCTCATGGGGACAGGGGCTTCTCGAGCAGTACTTC.

The genes are TRBV4-1 and TRBJ1-2; TRBD1 aligns across 7 bases. Losses at the gene ends were 3 bases for V and 5 bases for J; bases not matched to a gene: 15. This CDR3 has 17 residues. Germline assignment: CDR1 MGHRA and CDR2 YSYEKL. The CDR3 reads CASSQDDPVQGNYGYTF. CDR3 nucleotide sequence: TGCGCCAGCAGCCAGGACGACCCAGTACAGGGGAATTATGGCTACACCTTC.

A single count supports this clonotype. The V call is TRBV7-2, the J call TRBJ1-2; a weak D match, TRBD1 (5 bases). The V and J ends lost 4 bases and 7 bases respectively, with 19 bases between them. This CDR3 has 15 amino acids. Germline V gives CDR1 SGHTA, CDR2 FQGNSA. The CDR3 sequence: CASSSAWGGVAGYTF. CDR3 coding DNA: TGTGCCAGCAGCTCAGCCTGGGGAGGGGTAGCTGGCTACACCTTC.

The chain combines TRBV20-1 with TRBJ2-3; 12 bases agree with TRBD2. Trimming took 2 bases from V and 4 from J; bases not matched to a gene: 4. The length of the CDR3 is 15 residues. CDR1 is DFQATT and CDR2 is SNEGSKA in the germline V gene (reference sequence). CDR3 protein: CSARSGLAGSDTQYF. CDR3 bases: TGCAGTGCTAGATCGGGACTAGCGGGCTCAGATACGCAGTATTTT.

Here the CDR3 reads CASSFRTSGFTDTQYF. CDR3 DNA sequence: TGTGCCAGCAGCTTTCGGACTAGCGGCTTCACAGATACGCAGTATTTT. The chain employs TRBV11-1 and TRBJ2-3, with TRBD2 matching over 10 bases. V shed 3 bases and J 2 bases; nucleotides not matched to a gene: 5. CDR3 length: 16 residues. Germline V gene lookup returns CDR1 SGHAT and CDR2 FQDESV (reference sequence).

The chain links TRBV4-1 to TRBJ1-2, with 8 nucleotides matching TRBD1. The germline CDR1 and CDR2 sequences are MGHRA and YSYEKL. The CDR3 runs to 18 residues. V shed 4 bases and J 3 bases; nucleotides not matched to a gene: 16. The CDR3 region has the DNA TGCGCCAGCAGCCCCGCAACAGGACAGGGCCGAACCCACTATGGCTACACCTTC. Amino acids: CASSPATGQGRTHYGYTF.

Notes on this clonotype: Germline and junction disagree at one end, which may indicate a read error. This chain uses TRBV7-9 with TRBJ2-3; 8 nucleotides line up with TRBD2. The CDR3 is made up of 16 amino acids. CDR1 is SEHNR, CDR2 FQNEAQ, per germline (reference sequence). This chain's CDR3 is CANSLGLAGRTDTQYF. The DNA for the CDR3 is TGTGCCAACAGCTTAGGATTAGCGGGGCGCACAGATACGCAGTATTTT.

This clonotype turned up a few times. The chain links TRBV7-9 to TRBJ2-3; TRBD2 agrees at 7 bases. The CDR3 contains 15 residues. CDR1 SEHNR and CDR2 FQNEAQ come from the germline V gene (reference sequence). V was pared by 1 base and J by 4 bases, with 5 bases of the junction left unmatched. The CDR3 DNA reads TGTGCCAGCAGCTTAGACGGGGGGTATTCAGATACGCAGTATTTT. It encodes CASSLDGGYSDTQYF.

This clonotype was detected only a few times. One junction end disagrees with the germline gene, perhaps due to a read error. The chain couples TRBV9 to TRBJ2-2; D might be TRBD1 (6 bases). This CDR3 region has 13 residues. Germline V gives CDR1 SGDLS, CDR2 YYNGEE. CDR3 in amino acids: CASSVGGAGELFF. The CDR3 coding sequence is TGTGCCAGCAGTGTAGGGGGTGCCGGGGAGCTGTTTTTT.

This clonotype was counted a single time. V usage is TRBV12-5 and J usage is TRBJ2-5; perhaps D is TRBD1 or TRBD2 (5 bases each). This CDR3 region has 16 residues. Trimming took 5 bases from V and 3 from J, leaving 19 bases between them. Germline assignment: CDR1 LGHNT and CDR2 FRNRAP. CDR3 coding DNA: TGTGCTAGTGGTACCGGGACGATGGTGGCGAAAGAGACCCAGTACTTC. Amino acid sequence: CASGTGTMVAKETQYF.

CDR3 sequence: CASGPGTGGQDIQYF. CDR3 in DNA: TGTGCCAGCGGACCCGGGACAGGGGGCCAGGACATTCAGTACTTC. This chain links TRBV27 with TRBJ2-4, with 12 bases lining up with TRBD1. V was clipped by 8 bases and J by 8 bases; unmatched bases: 10. This CDR3 comprises 15 residues. Germline V gene sequence: CDR1 MNHEY, CDR2 SMNVEV (reference sequence).